This T cell receptor beta chain was sequenced in a study of cytomegalovirus exposure and HLA in healthy donors (dated by TCRdb to the late 2010s). For context, the study as a whole: According to an earlier analysis of around 600 of the donors, about 179 million T cells yielded 117 million unique TCR beta sequences and approximately 280 Gb of sequence data. Among the roughly 400 genotyped donors, 81% belonged to the genetic ancestry cluster associated with self-reported Caucasian donors. Donor age, sex, ethnicity and CMV serostatus were compiled alongside the repertoire data. All discovery cohort repertoires had been generated using a single sequencing platform. To decide whether each TCR beta V gene segment behaved as functional or pseudogenic, an earlier analysis of several hundred of the donors relied on high-throughput TCR beta sequencing. Both class I and class II loci were covered by HLA typing, at four-digit resolution. On average, about 200,000 unique TCR beta nucleotide sequences were sequenced per donor among about 400 genotyped donors of the cohort, with 15% to 20% of those sequences being non-productive. The number of donors typed differed by locus, with roughly 620-630 for A, B, C, DRB1 and DQB1, 522 for DQA1, about 610 for DPA1, and some 470 for DPB1. In a later analysis, previously published TCR beta repertoires from about 670 donors were re-analyzed and high-resolution HLA genotyping was added so that TCR occurrence patterns could be studied. A later genetic analysis took genome-wide SNP genotypes for 398 of the 666 donors and used that subset as a discovery cohort. The study aimed to test whether signatures of past pathogen exposure could be identified by cataloging public T cell receptors. To predict cytomegalovirus infection status, the study brought together high-throughput TCR immunosequencing, statistical association of individual TCRs with disease status, and machine learning. A separate validation cohort of 100 to 150 different subjects was used in addition to the approximately 700-subject first cohort. Roughly 5 DR-DQ haplotypes were handled as single units for association and clustering, since linkage in the cohort was strong. About 280 gigabases of sequencing data and about 92 million unique TCR sequences made up an early release that covered roughly 670 HLA-typed donors. The study profiled the T cell repertoires of hundreds of subjects by immunosequencing and related them to cytomegalovirus serostatus. Rather than using new phenotypic data, the later analysis identified candidate immune exposures from TCR beta sequences and from how often those sequences occurred across donors.

The cohort comprised around 690 healthy bone marrow donors. Cohort members were all nominally healthy when sampled, although unrecorded immune exposures were likely present. The donor was CMV seropositive and belonged to the group of 270 or so seropositive cohort members. Every donor gave a peripheral blood sample, and the peripheral blood mononuclear cells from that sample were used for TCR beta sequencing. The Qiagen DNeasy Blood Extraction Kit was used to extract genomic DNA from the blood cell samples. The library was built by means of the immunoSEQ multiplex PCR assay. For the multiplex PCR, a mixture combining 60 forward primers for TCR Vbeta segments and 13 reverse primers for TCR Jbeta segments was used. The CDR3 region of rearranged TCR beta genes was amplified from genomic DNA with a multiplex PCR assay. On the Illumina HiSeq System, the amplified TCR beta libraries were sequenced as 87-base-pair reads. The paper's data handling went like this. A later analysis counted some 80 million unique TCR beta chains across the 650 to 800 repertoires, and around 9.9 million of these chains were shared by at least two donors. To remove PCR and sequencing errors, raw reads were error-corrected and collapsed into unique sequences using a nearest-neighbor algorithm that merged closely related sequences. To assign V, D and J gene segments, CDR3 sequences were aligned to IMGT reference sequences. For a sequence to be retained, at least a six-nucleotide match to both a V gene segment and a J gene segment was required. Rearrangements were classified as productive when the CDR3 lacked stop codons and remained in frame with V and J, and all other rearrangements were classified as non-productive. CDR3 was defined according to IMGT convention as the region running from the second conserved V-encoded cysteine to the conserved J-encoded phenylalanine. The earlier analysis of about 570 of the donors excluded any sequence lacking an unambiguous match to a single V gene segment. In an earlier analysis of several hundred of the donors, V segments were called functional above 56.7% productive rearrangements and were called segregating when the between-donor standard deviation exceeded 5%. To diagnose cytomegalovirus status from the catalog of TCR beta chain sequences, a statistical classification framework was built. In a later analysis, TCR nucleotide sequences were compared against IMGT/GENE-DB human TR gene sequences so that V and J genes could be assigned. In a later analysis, CDR3 sequences and most-parsimonious VDJ recombination scenarios were assigned using the TCRdist pipeline. A later analysis defined each TCR beta chain by its CDR3 amino acid sequence plus V-gene family, and excluded reads lacking a unique V-gene family. A later analysis removed 550 to 650 highly shared, low-generation-probability nucleotide sequences to deal with suspected cross-contamination and a sequencing artifact. For each public chain, a later analysis derived a clonal expansion index from normalized ranks of inferred template counts within each repertoire. In a later analysis, generation probabilities were computed with a VDJ recombination model fitted to out-of-frame rearrangements, and the resulting probabilities were checked against IGoR. In a later analysis, hypergeometric tests were used to score TCR-TCR, TCR-HLA and TCR-CMV co-occurrence, with a repertoire-size bias correction applied to TCR pairs. To estimate false discovery rates, a later analysis permuted the HLA or CMV assignments 20 times. In a later analysis, co-occurring TCRs were grouped with DBSCAN, and TCRdist sequence similarity was added when clustering was performed within HLA-allele-positive subsets. Repertoires with fewer than 30,000 or more than 120,000 public chains, plus five repertoires with anomalous nucleotide sharing, were excluded from co-occurrence clustering. The immuneACCESS repertoire file appears here via TCRdb, limited to in-frame rearrangements. These files lack a portion of the clones; in checked studies, under half of the deficit traces to unresolved V genes, and the cause of the others is not known. V and J calls and clone size are as listed in that table; D and trimming were resolved from the DNA. This sample holds some 200,000 clones; around 85% were observed only once. The ten largest clones represent roughly 6.3% of the sample.

Germline trimming: 3 bases from V, 1 base from J; junction bases outside gene matches: 4. The germline V gene provides CDR1 SGHRS and CDR2 YFSETQ. Taken from cysteine to phenylalanine, the CDR3 has 15 residues. Here the CDR3 DNA is all that survives: 45 bases in frame from base 1. Overall study outcomes, separate from this receptor: The only immune exposure information available for the cohort was CMV serostatus. In a later analysis, around 17,000 TCR beta sequences were associated with specific HLA alleles at a false discovery rate of 0.05. HLA typing was unavailable for some donors at each locus, so association tests used only the typed subset. Correlated functional status among segregating V segments might reflect linkage disequilibrium, but an unknown experimental factor could not be ruled out. When HLA alleles, especially DR and DQ, strongly co-occurred, TCR associations were difficult to assign to individual alleles. In a later analysis, the rate of TCR association differed among HLA loci, with DRB1 alleles having the most associated TCRs and HLA-C alleles having the fewest. In a later analysis, HLA-associated TCR beta chains were found to be more clonally expanded and to have lower generation probabilities than equally common non-associated chains. The authors suggested that the approach could potentially be extended to other disease states and immunological phenotypes. The classifier was reported to diagnose cytomegalovirus status with high specificity and sensitivity in both the original cohort and the validation cohort. Roughly uniform sequencing depth across donors was assumed in presence/absence analyses, although this assumption may not hold. In the study, 150 to 200 TCR beta chains were listed as associated with cytomegalovirus. According to a later genetic analysis, donors in an Asian-associated ancestry cluster had fewer N-insertions in productive TCRs than the approximately 710-donor mean. A further reported finding was that TCR beta sequences accurately predicted the HLA-A and HLA-B alleles for most subjects in the first cohort. Because counts were too low, 15 to 20 rarely observed V segments, including chromosome 9 orphons, were left out of the earlier analysis of about 620 of the donors. The 87-base-pair reads could not distinguish some IMGT-functional V segments, including TRBV6-2 and TRBV6-3, so those segments were excluded. Several of the top co-occurrence clusters appeared to be linked to parvovirus B19, influenza, CMV and Epstein-Barr virus, according to a later analysis. In this cohort, only TCR beta chains were sequenced, and detectable features were limited by the absence of alpha or paired-chain data. A group of highly shared sequence variants was considered likely to be a technical artifact of the sequencing pipeline. In vitro tests confirmed that a few of the cytomegalovirus-associated TCR beta chains recognize cytomegalovirus antigens. An earlier analysis of several hundred of the donors showed that most TCR beta V segments appeared in productive rearrangements either about 87% or about 30% of the time, which broadly matched IMGT annotations. A later genetic analysis associated a missense DCLRE1C variant with V-gene and J-gene trimming of TCR beta chains, and an independent cohort replicated the association. According to a later analysis, most CMV-associated TCR beta chains appeared to be HLA-restricted, and the HLA associations seemed to be driven largely by CMV exposure. Across donors, most TCR sequences were observed very rarely, whereas some public TCRs were present in many individuals.

Details on this clone: Its antigen specificity is not known. No quality values exist for individual bases; no much larger clone is one base distant.

The sequenced sample was PBMCs. In this chain, TRBV5-1 is recombined with TRBJ1-1, with 9 middle bases fitting TRBD1. This sequence originates from a middle-aged man in good health and CMV-seropositive. In nucleotide form, the sequence is TGCGCCAGCAGCTATGGGGGACAGGGGAACACTGAAGCTTTCTTT. This gives the protein CASSYGGQGNTEAFF.